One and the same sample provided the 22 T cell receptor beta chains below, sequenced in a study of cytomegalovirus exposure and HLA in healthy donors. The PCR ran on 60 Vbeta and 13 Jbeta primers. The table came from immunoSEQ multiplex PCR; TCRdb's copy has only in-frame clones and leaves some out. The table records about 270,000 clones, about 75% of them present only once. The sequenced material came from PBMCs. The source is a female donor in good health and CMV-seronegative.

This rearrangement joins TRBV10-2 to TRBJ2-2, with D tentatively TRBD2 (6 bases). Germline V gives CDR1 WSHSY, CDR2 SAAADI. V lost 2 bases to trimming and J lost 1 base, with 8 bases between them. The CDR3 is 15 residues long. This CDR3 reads CASSERERNTGELFF. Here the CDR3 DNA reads TGCGCCAGCAGTGAGCGGGAGCGGAACACCGGGGAGCTGTTTTTT.

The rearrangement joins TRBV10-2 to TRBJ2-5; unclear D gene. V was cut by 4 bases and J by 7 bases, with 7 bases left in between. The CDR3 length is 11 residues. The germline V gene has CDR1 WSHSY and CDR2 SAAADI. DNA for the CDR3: TGCGCCAGCAGTGTTGCGGCGACCCAGTACTTC. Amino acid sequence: CASSVAATQYF.

Here the CDR3 reads CASRTPLRTETYEQYF. DNA of the CDR3: TGTGCCAGCAGGACTCCCCTACGGACAGAAACCTACGAGCAGTACTTC. This chain links TRBV28 with TRBJ2-7, with D perhaps TRBD1 (6 bases). The CDR3 consists of 16 residues. Germline assignment: CDR1 MDHEN and CDR2 SYDVKM. Trimming cost V 6 bases and J 2 bases, with 20 bases left between them.

The CDR3, as DNA: TGTGCCAGCAGCGTAGGGCTAGCGGGAGTTTCAGAGACCCAGTACTTC. Translated, it gives CASSVGLAGVSETQYF. V is TRBV9 and J is TRBJ2-5; TRBD2 matches 10 bases. Trimming cost V 0 bases and J 4 bases; bases outside gene matches: 6. CDR3 length: 16 residues. The germline CDR1 and CDR2 sequences are SGDLS and YYNGEE. Filled out from reference TRBV9 and TRBJ2-5, the complete variable domain reads DSGVTQTPKHLITATGQRVTLRCSPRSGDLSVYWYQQSLDQGLQFLIQYYNGEERAKGNILERFSAQQFPDLHSELNLSSLELGDSALYFCASSVGLAGVSETQYFGPGTRLLVL.

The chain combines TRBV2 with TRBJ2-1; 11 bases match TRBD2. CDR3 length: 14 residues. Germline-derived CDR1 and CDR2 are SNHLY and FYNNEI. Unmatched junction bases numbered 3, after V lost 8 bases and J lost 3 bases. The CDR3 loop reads CASVTSGGYNEQFF. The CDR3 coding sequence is TGTGCCAGCGTAACTAGCGGGGGCTACAATGAGCAGTTCTTC.

The CDR3: CASSERTGGYEQYF. CDR3 in DNA: TGTGCCAGCAGTGAACGGACAGGTGGCTACGAGCAGTACTTC. The chain joins TRBV2 to TRBJ2-5; 7 bases align to TRBD1. The better agreement between TRBJ2-7 and the DNA end casts doubt on the J call. CDR3 length equals 14 residues. Germline V lookup: CDR1 SNHLY, CDR2 FYNNEI.

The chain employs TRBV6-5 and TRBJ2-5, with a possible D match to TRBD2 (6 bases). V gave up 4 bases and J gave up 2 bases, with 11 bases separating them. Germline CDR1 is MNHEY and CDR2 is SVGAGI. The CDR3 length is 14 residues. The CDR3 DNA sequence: TGTGCCAGCAGTTCCATGGGGGGACAAGAGACCCAGTACTTC. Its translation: CASSSMGGQETQYF.

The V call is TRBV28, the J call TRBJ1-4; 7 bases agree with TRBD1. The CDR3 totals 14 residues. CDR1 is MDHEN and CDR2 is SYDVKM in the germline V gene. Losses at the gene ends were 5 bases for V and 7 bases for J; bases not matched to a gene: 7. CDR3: CASSAGGPVEKLFF. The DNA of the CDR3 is TGTGCCAGCAGTGCAGGGGGTCCGGTTGAAAAACTGTTTTTT.

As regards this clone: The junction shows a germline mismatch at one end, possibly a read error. This chain's CDR3 is CSSSSPGLRGYNEQFF. CDR3 bases: TGTTCCAGCAGCTCACCTGGTCTCCGAGGGTACAATGAGCAGTTCTTC. This chain uses TRBV7-9 with TRBJ2-1; perhaps TRBD2 as D (5 bases). Germline CDR1 and CDR2: SEHNR and FQNEAQ (reference sequence). The CDR3 contains 16 residues.

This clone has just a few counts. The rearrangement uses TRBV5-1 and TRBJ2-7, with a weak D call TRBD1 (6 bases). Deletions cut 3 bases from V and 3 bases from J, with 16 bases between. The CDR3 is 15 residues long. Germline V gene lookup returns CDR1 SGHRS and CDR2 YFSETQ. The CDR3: CASSSQGFFGYEQYF. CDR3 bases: TGCGCCAGCAGCTCCCAGGGGTTCTTCGGCTACGAGCAGTACTTC.

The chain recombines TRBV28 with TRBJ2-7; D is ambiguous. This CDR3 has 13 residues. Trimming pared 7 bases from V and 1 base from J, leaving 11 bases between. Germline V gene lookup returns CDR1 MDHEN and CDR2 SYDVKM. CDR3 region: CASTLSISYEQYF. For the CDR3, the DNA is TGTGCCAGCACTCTTAGCATTTCCTACGAGCAGTACTTC.

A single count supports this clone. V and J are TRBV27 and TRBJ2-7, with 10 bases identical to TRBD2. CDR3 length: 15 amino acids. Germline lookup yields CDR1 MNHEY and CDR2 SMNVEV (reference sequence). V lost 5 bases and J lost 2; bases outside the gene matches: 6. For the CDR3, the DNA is TGTGCCAGCAGTCCGAGCGGGGGGGGACCCTACGAGCAGTACTTC. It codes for CASSPSGGGPYEQYF.

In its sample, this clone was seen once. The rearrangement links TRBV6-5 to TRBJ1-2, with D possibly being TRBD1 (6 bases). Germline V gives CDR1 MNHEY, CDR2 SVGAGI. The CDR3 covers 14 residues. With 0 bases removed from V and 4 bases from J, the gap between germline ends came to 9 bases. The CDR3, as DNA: TGTGCCAGCAGTTACTCTATAGGGGGCTATGGCTACACCTTC. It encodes CASSYSIGGYGYTF.

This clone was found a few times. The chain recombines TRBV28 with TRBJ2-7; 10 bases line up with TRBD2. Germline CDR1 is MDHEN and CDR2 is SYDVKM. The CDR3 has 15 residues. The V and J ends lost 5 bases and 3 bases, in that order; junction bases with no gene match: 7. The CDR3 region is CASSRRLAGNYEQYF. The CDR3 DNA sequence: TGTGCCAGCAGTCGAAGACTAGCGGGCAACTACGAGCAGTACTTC.

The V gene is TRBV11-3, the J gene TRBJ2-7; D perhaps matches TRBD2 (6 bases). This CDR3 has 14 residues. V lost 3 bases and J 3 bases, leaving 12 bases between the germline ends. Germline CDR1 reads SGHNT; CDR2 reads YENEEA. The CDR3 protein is CASSFAGRVYEQYF. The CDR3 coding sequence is TGTGCCAGCAGCTTCGCGGGAAGGGTCTACGAGCAGTACTTC. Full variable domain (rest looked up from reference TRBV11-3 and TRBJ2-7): EAGVVQSPRYKIIEKKQPVAFWCNPISGHNTLYWYLQNLGQGPELLIRYENEEAVDDSQLPKDRFSAERLKGVDSTLKIQPAELGDSAVYLCASSFAGRVYEQYFGPGTRLTVT.

The CDR3 bases are TGTGCCAGCAGTTTCCTAGGACAGGGGGCCCCGAACACTGAAGCTTTCTTT. This gives the protein CASSFLGQGAPNTEAFF. The V gene is TRBV28, the J gene TRBJ1-1, with 11 bases aligning to TRBD1. Per germline, CDR1 MDHEN and CDR2 SYDVKM. V lost 3 bases and J lost 1; bases outside the gene matches: 7. This CDR3 is 17 amino acids long.

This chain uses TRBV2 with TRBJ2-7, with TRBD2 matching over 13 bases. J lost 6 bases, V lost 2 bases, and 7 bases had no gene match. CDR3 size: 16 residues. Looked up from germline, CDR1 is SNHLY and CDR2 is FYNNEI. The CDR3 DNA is TGTGCCAGCAGTGAACTACTAGCGGGAGGGCGGGGCGAGCAGTACTTC. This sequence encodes CASSELLAGGRGEQYF.

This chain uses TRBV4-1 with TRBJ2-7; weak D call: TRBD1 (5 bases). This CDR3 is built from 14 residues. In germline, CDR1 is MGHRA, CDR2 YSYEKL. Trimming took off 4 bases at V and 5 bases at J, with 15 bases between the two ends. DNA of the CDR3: TGCGCCAGCAGCCCTAGACAGCCCAACAACGAGCAGTACTTC. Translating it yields CASSPRQPNNEQYF.

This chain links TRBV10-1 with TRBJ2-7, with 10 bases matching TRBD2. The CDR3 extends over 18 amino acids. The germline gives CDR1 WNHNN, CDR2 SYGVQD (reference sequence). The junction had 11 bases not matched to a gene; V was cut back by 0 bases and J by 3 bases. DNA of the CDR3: TGCGCCAGCAGTGAGTCGACGTACAGGACTAGCGGCTACTACGAGCAGTACTTC. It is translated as CASSESTYRTSGYYEQYF.

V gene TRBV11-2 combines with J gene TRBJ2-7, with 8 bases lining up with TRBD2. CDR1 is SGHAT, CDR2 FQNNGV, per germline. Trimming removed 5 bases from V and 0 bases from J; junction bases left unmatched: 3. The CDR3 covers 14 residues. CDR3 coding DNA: TGTGCCAGCAGCCACAGCGGGAGCTCCTACGAGCAGTACTTC. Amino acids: CASSHSGSSYEQYF.

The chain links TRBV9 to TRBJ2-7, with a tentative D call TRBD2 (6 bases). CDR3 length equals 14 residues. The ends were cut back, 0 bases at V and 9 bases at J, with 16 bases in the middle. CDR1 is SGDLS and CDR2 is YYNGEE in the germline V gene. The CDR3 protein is CASSVEVAGLVQYF. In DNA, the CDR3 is TGTGCCAGCAGCGTAGAAGTGGCGGGGTTGGTGCAGTACTTC.

This CDR3 reads CASSSGGDPYEQYF. The CDR3 DNA sequence: TGTGCCAGCAGCTCCGGCGGGGACCCCTACGAGCAGTACTTC. The chain is built from TRBV7-9 and TRBJ2-7; a possible D gene is TRBD2 (6 bases). The CDR3 is made up of 14 amino acids. Trimming removed 4 bases from V and 2 bases from J, with 12 bases in between. Germline CDR1 is SEHNR and CDR2 is FQNEAQ (reference sequence). Based on the CDR3 plus reference TRBV7-9 and TRBJ2-7, the full variable domain is DTGVSQNPRHKITKRGQNVTFRCDPISEHNRLYWYRQTLGQGPEFLTYFQNEAQLEKSRLLSDRFSAERPKGSFSTLEIQRTEQGDSAMYLCASSSGGDPYEQYFGPGTRLTVT.